Described below is a single T cell receptor beta chain sequence and its context. The PCR employed 60 Vbeta primers together with 13 Jbeta primers. The repertoire was sequenced with immunoSEQ multiplex PCR; TCRdb's copy has only in-frame clones and lacks some. This table lists roughly 84,000 clones. This record comes from a study of cytomegalovirus exposure and HLA in healthy donors. The CDR3 has 14 residues. The V segment lost 2 bases and the J segment 7 bases; nucleotides outside the gene matches: 7. Germline loops: CDR1 SGHRS, CDR2 YFSETQ. The source of this sequence is a man aged 50 to 59 in good health and CMV-seronegative. The V and J genes are TRBV5-1 and TRBJ2-7; 9 bases agree with TRBD1. The material sequenced was PBMCs. CDR3 sequence: CASSFSGDRVEQYF. DNA for the CDR3: TGCGCCAGCAGCTTTTCGGGGGACAGGGTGGAGCAGTACTTC.